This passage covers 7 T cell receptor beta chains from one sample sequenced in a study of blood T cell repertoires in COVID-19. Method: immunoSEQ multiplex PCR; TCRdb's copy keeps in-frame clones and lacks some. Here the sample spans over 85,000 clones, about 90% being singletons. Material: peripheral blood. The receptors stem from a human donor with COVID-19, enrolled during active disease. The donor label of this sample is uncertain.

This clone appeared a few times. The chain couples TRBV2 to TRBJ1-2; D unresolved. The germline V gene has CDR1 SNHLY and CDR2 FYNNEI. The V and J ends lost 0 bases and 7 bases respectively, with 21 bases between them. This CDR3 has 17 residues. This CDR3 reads CASSEARNYMTLPGYTF. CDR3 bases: TGTGCCAGCAGTGAAGCCCGTAACTATATGACGCTACCTGGCTACACCTTC.

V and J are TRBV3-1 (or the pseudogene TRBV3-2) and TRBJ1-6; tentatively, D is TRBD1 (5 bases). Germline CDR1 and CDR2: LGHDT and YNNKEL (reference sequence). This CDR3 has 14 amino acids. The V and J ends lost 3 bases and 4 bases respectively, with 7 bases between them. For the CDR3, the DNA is TGTGCCAGCAGCCAGGCAGGGTATAATTCACCCCTCCACTTT. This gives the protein CASSQAGYNSPLHF.

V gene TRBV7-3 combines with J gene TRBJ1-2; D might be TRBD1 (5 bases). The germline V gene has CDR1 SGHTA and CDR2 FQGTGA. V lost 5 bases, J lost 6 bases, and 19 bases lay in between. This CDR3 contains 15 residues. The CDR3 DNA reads TGTGCCAGCAGCCAGGGAGGTGGGTTCCCGGATGGCTACACCTTC. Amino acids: CASSQGGGFPDGYTF.

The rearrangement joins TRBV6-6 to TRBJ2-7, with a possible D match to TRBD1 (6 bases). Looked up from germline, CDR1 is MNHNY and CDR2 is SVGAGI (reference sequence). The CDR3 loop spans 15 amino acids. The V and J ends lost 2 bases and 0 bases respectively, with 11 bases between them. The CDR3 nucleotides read TGTGCCAGCAGTTACGACGGGACAAACTCCTACGAGCAGTACTTC. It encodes CASSYDGTNSYEQYF.

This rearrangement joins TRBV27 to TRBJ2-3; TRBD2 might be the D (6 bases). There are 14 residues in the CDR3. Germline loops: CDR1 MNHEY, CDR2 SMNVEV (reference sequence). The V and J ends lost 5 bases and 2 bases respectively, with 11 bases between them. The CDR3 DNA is TGTGCCAGCAGTCTAATGCGGGACACAGATACGCAGTATTTT. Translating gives CASSLMRDTDTQYF.

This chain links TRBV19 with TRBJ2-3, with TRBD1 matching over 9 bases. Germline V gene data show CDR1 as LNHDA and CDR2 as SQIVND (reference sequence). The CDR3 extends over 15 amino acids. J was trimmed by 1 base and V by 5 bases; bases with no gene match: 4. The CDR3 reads CASSDRQGGTDTQYF. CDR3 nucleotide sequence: TGTGCCAGTAGTGACCGACAGGGGGGCACAGATACGCAGTATTTT.

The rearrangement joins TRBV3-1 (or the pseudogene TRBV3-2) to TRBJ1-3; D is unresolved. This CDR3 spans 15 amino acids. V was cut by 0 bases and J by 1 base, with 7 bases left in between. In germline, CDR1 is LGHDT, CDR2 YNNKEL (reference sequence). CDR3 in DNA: TGTGCCAGCAGCCAAGATTGGGCTTCTGGAAACACCATATATTTT. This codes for CASSQDWASGNTIYF.